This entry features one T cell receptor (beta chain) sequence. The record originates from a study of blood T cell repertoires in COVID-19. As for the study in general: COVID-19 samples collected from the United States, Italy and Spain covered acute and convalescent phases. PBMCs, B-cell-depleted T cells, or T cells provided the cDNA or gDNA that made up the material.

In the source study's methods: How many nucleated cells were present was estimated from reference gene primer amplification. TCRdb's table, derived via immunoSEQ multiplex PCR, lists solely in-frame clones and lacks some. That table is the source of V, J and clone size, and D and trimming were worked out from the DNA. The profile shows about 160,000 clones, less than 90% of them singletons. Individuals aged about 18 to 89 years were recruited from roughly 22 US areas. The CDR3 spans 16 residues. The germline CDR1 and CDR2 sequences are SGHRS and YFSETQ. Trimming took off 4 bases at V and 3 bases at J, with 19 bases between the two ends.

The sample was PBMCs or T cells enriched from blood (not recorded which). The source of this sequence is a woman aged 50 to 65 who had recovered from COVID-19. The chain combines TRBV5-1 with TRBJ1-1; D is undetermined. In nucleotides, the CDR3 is TGCGCCAGCAGCGTTGGTAGTCCCAAATTGGACACTGAAGCTTTCTTT. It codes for CASSVGSPKLDTEAFF.